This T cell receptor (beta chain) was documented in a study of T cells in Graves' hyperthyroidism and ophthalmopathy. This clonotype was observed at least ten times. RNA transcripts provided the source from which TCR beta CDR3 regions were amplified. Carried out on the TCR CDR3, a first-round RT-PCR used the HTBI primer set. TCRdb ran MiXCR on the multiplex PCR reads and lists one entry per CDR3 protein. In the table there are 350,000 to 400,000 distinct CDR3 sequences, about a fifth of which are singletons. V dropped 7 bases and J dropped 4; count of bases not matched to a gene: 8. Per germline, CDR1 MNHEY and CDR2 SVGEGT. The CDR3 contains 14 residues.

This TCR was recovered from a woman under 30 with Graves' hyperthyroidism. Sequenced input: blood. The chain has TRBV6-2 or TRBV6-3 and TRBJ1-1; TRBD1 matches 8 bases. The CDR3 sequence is CASTFGTGRTEAFF. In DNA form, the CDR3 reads TGTGCCAGCACCTTCGGGACAGGACGCACTGAAGCTTTCTTT.